What follows are 27 T cell receptor beta chains derived from one specimen sequenced in a study of T cells expressing NK-cell markers. TCRdb re-called the 5' RACE reads and shows each CDR3 protein once, DNA omitted. This sample carries fewer than 400,000 distinct CDR3 sequences, with around 10% going to the ten biggest clones. Sequencing was performed on blood T cells: a sorted CD56 or NKG2C T cell subset, CD4+ or CD8+ T cells, or bulk PBMC T cells (not recorded which). These receptors originate from a woman aged 50 to 60 in good health.

The chain links TRBV7-9 to TRBJ2-1; the D call from TCRdb, TRBD2, cannot be confirmed without DNA. This CDR3 contains 18 residues. The germline V gene encodes CDR1 SEHNR and CDR2 FQNEAQ (reference sequence). CDR3 sequence: CASSLETSGRVSYNEQFF.

The rearrangement links TRBV20-1 to TRBJ2-1; the D call from TCRdb, TRBD2, cannot be confirmed without DNA. The germline V gene has CDR1 DFQATT and CDR2 SNEGSKA (reference sequence). This CDR3 is built from 17 residues. The CDR3 is CSAIDRASGTPYNEQFF.

The chain uses TRBV6-5 and TRBJ2-3; the TCRdb call, TRBD1, lacks DNA for checking. Germline V gene lookup returns CDR1 MNHEY and CDR2 SVGAGI. This CDR3 has 15 residues. The CDR3: CASSYSPAGPDTQYF.

The genes are TRBV12-3 or TRBV12-4 and TRBJ2-5; TCRdb's D call, TRBD2, is unchecked because there is no DNA. The CDR3 totals 14 residues. The CDR3 sequence is CASGASSGTVGQYF.

The CDR3 spells CASSLGTKGNEQFF. V usage is TRBV13 and J usage is TRBJ2-1; TCRdb indicates TRBD1, and absent DNA this call remains unverified. Germline CDR1 reads PRHDT; CDR2 reads FYEKMQ (reference sequence). The CDR3 is 14 residues long.

The chain joins TRBV19 to TRBJ2-1. The germline CDR1 and CDR2 sequences are LNHDA and SQIVND (reference sequence). This CDR3 comprises 15 residues. The CDR3 region is CASREEYNHYNEQFF.

The chain uses TRBV20-1 and TRBJ2-3; there is no DNA to check the TCRdb D call of TRBD1. Germline V gives CDR1 DFQATT, CDR2 SNEGSKA (reference sequence). The CDR3 extends over 14 amino acids. This CDR3 reads CSASRTGAGDTQYF.

The J gene is TRBJ2-5, the V gene TRBV15; the D call from TCRdb, TRBD1, cannot be confirmed without DNA. Germline assignment: CDR1 LNHNV and CDR2 YYDKDF (reference sequence). CDR3 length: 15 amino acids. Here the CDR3 reads CATSSREPGKETQYF.

V usage is TRBV11-1 and J usage is TRBJ1-1; TCRdb designates TRBD1, a call that cannot be tested without DNA. The CDR3 loop spans 18 amino acids. Looked up from germline, CDR1 is SGHAT and CDR2 is FQDESV (reference sequence). CDR3 residues: CASRRGLRDRDPNTEAFF.

V usage is TRBV12-3 or TRBV12-4 and J usage is TRBJ2-3; without DNA, the TCRdb call of TRBD2 cannot be checked. The CDR3 is made up of 17 amino acids. The CDR3 reads CANTFGTSGYARSPQYF.

CDR3 sequence: CSARDVRSAKNIQYF. The J gene is TRBJ2-4, the V gene TRBV20-1. The V gene's germline CDR1 is DFQATT and CDR2 SNEGSKA (reference sequence). The CDR3 runs to 15 residues.

V usage is TRBV24-1 and J usage is TRBJ2-5; TCRdb proposes TRBD2, but this gene call is untestable without DNA. This CDR3 has 15 residues. Looked up from germline, CDR1 is KGHDR and CDR2 is SFDVKD. The CDR3 region is CATSDRGLYQETQYF.

The J gene is TRBJ2-2, the V gene TRBV12-5. CDR3 length equals 12 residues. CDR1 LGHNT and CDR2 FRNRAP come from the germline V gene. CDR3: CASGPDTGELFF. Full variable domain (outside the CDR3, taken from reference TRBV12-5 and TRBJ2-2): DARVTQTPRHKVTEMGQEVTMRCQPILGHNTVFWYRQTMMQGLELLAYFRNRAPLDDSGMPKDRFSAEMPDATLATLKIQPSEPRDSAVYFCASGPDTGELFFGEGSRLTVL.

The rearrangement links TRBV4-1 to TRBJ2-2; TCRdb proposes TRBD2, but this gene call is untestable without DNA. Germline V gene data show CDR1 as MGHRA and CDR2 as YSYEKL. The CDR3 is 16 residues long. CDR3 sequence reads: CASSHLAGGLTGELFF.

V gene TRBV12-3 or TRBV12-4 combines with J gene TRBJ2-3; the D call from TCRdb, TRBD1, cannot be confirmed without DNA. This CDR3 contains 14 residues. CDR3 sequence reads: CASIDRGGTDTQYF.

The chain has TRBV28 and TRBJ2-5. Germline CDR1 is MDHEN and CDR2 is SYDVKM. This CDR3 is 11 amino acids long. The CDR3 sequence is CASSRAETQYF.

The genes are TRBV29-1 and TRBJ2-1; the D call of TRBD2 rests on TCRdb alone, since no DNA is present to check it. Germline V CDR1 and CDR2: SQVTM, ANQGSEA. The length of the CDR3 is 14 residues. CDR3 sequence: CSVIPLAAYNEQFF.

CDR3 loop: CSVAGDTQPQHF. The chain employs TRBV29-1 and TRBJ1-5; TCRdb designates TRBD1, a call that cannot be tested without DNA. This CDR3 has 12 amino acids. Germline V CDR1 and CDR2: SQVTM, ANQGSEA.

The rearrangement uses TRBV27 and TRBJ1-5. Germline V gene data show CDR1 as MNHEY and CDR2 as SMNVEV (reference sequence). The CDR3 covers 15 residues. This chain's CDR3 is CASSPYRLTNQPQHF.

The chain uses TRBV5-1 and TRBJ2-2; TCRdb reports TRBD1, a call that lacks DNA to check it against. The CDR3 has 17 residues. The germline V gene has CDR1 SGHRS and CDR2 YFSETQ. CDR3 sequence: CASSARPGQGVSGELFF.

The V gene is TRBV5-8, the J gene TRBJ2-7. CDR1 is SGHTS, CDR2 YDEGEE, per germline. The length of the CDR3 is 15 residues. The CDR3 sequence: CASSLGFRLDYEQYF.

The chain joins TRBV5-1 to TRBJ2-2; the D call of TRBD2 rests on TCRdb alone, since no DNA is present to check it. CDR1 and CDR2 from the germline V gene are SGHRS and YFSETQ. This CDR3 comprises 14 residues. The CDR3: CASSLRRELGELFF.

This chain connects TRBV4-1 to TRBJ2-1; TCRdb outputs TRBD1, but without DNA this stays unchecked. The length of the CDR3 is 14 residues. The V gene's germline CDR1 is MGHRA and CDR2 YSYEKL. CDR3 region: CASSQYVTRDEQFF.

The chain links TRBV6-1 to TRBJ1-2. The germline V gene has CDR1 MNHNS and CDR2 SASEGT. The CDR3 covers 15 residues. The CDR3: CASSEGLLGGYGYTF.

The chain carries TRBV28 and TRBJ2-3; without DNA, the TCRdb call of TRBD2 cannot be checked. The CDR3 contains 16 residues. Germline V lookup: CDR1 MDHEN, CDR2 SYDVKM. This chain's CDR3 is CARRLAGGFHRDTQYF.

The J gene is TRBJ2-1, the V gene TRBV7-2; TCRdb outputs TRBD1, but without DNA this stays unchecked. CDR3 length: 15 residues. Germline lookup yields CDR1 SGHTA and CDR2 FQGNSA. CDR3 residues: CASRLPTGTGGEQFF.

The genes are TRBV4-1 and TRBJ2-7; TCRdb proposes TRBD1, but this gene call is untestable without DNA. Germline V gene sequence: CDR1 MGHRA, CDR2 YSYEKL. The CDR3 has 16 residues. The CDR3 sequence: CASSHPGQGNPYEQYF.